The clone carrying this TCR beta chain was seen only once. Its antigen is as yet unknown. This specimen comes from a study of cytomegalovirus exposure and HLA in healthy donors. The primer mix had 60 Vbeta and 13 Jbeta primers. Using immunoSEQ multiplex PCR, the repertoire was profiled, and TCRdb retains in-frame clones only, with some absent. This sample has 100,000 to 150,000 clones; roughly 80% occur once, and the top ten carry around 3.9%. Whole-study results and caveats: A reported reduction in N-insertions relative to the 666-donor mean was seen in an Asian-associated ancestry cluster in a later analysis.

Although they were nominally healthy when sampled, donors likely had unrecorded immune exposures. The CDR3 contains 14 residues. Trimming cost V 0 bases and J 1 base, with 8 bases left between them. Germline V gene data show CDR1 as SGDLS and CDR2 as YYNGEE. The gene calls are TRBV9 and TRBJ2-7; no definite D call. This clonotype originated in a woman in her 40s in good health and CMV-seronegative. Sequenced: PBMCs. The DNA for the CDR3 is TGTGCCAGCAGCGTAGGTCCCAATTCCTACGAGCAGTACTTC. Translated, it gives CASSVGPNSYEQYF.